This TCR beta chain was obtained from a study of blood T cell repertoires in COVID-19. Study-wide context: Donors in the United States, Italy and Spain gave samples during acute or convalescent COVID-19. The analysed material was cDNA or gDNA that came from T cells, B-cell-depleted T cells, or PBMCs.

This CDR3 is 19 amino acids long. The germline V gene encodes CDR1 SGHRS and CDR2 YFSETQ. J lost 6 bases, V lost 0 bases, and 13 bases had no gene match. Profiling relied on immunoSEQ multiplex PCR, and the TCRdb table lists in-frame clones only, not all of them. The sample consists of tens of thousands of clones, around 89% of them appearing once. While infection was still active, Seattle patients were enrolled and then followed longitudinally. The sample consisted of peripheral blood. This chain joins TRBV5-1 and TRBJ2-1; TRBD1 matches at 12 bases. The receptor was isolated from a man aged 50-60 years with COVID-19, enrolled during active disease. CDR3 in amino acids: CASSLDLGLGTGGFNEQFF. The DNA of the CDR3 is TGCGCCAGCAGCTTGGATCTCGGGTTGGGGACAGGGGGCTTCAATGAGCAGTTCTTC.